This record covers a single TCR beta chain. Its antigen is not identified. Library preparation (for TCRbeta) was performed with unique molecular identifiers. One entry per CDR3 protein results from TCRdb running MiXCR on the PCR reads. In the table there are some 460,000 distinct CDR3 sequences, around 16% of which are singletons. This specimen belongs to a study of T-cell reconstitution after alpha-beta-depleted transplantation in children. General study points: Surviving recipient cells, namely T cells and thymic progenitors, were the source of high day-60 TCRbeta diversity in some patients.

Per germline, CDR1 SGHTA and CDR2 FQGNSA. This CDR3 contains 16 residues. The junction had 11 bases not matched to a gene; V was cut back by 5 bases and J by 6 bases. The sample consisted of PBMCs, mostly from graft donor cells, taken 360 days after TCRalphabeta/CD19-depleted stem cell transplant. This chain joins TRBV7-2 and TRBJ2-3; 10 nucleotides match TRBD2. The receptor comes from a boy younger than two who had a stem cell transplant for Wiskott-Aldrich syndrome, so the T cells may come from the graft donor. This CDR3 reads CASSRRSGGASDTQYF. The CDR3 nucleotides are TGTGCCAGCAGCCGACGGAGCGGGGGGGCCTCCGATACGCAGTATTTT.